Below are 28 T cell receptor beta chains sequenced from a single sample in a study of T cells in localized non-small cell lung cancer. The protocol was immunoSEQ multiplex PCR, while the TCRdb copy is restricted to in-frame clones and leaves out a portion. The repertoire holds almost 65,000 clones, with under 90% as singletons. The sample in question was peripheral blood, obtained before any cancer treatment. All receptors derive from a woman aged 40-69 years with stage I lung adenocarcinoma.

This clone came up once. V is TRBV5-6 and J is TRBJ2-2; D is undetermined. V was clipped by 4 bases and J by 2 bases, with 3 bases between them. This CDR3 spans 12 amino acids. The germline V gene has CDR1 SGHDT and CDR2 YYEEEE. Here the CDR3 DNA reads TGTGCCAGCAGCGCCAACACCGGGGAGCTGTTTTTT. Translating it yields CASSANTGELFF.

The genes are TRBV10-3 and TRBJ1-3, with D uncertain. Trimming removed 5 bases from V and 0 bases from J, with 14 bases in between. The germline gives CDR1 ENHRY, CDR2 SYGVKD. The CDR3 has 16 residues. The CDR3 region is CAISNVGGLSGNTIYF. As DNA, the CDR3 is TGTGCCATCAGTAATGTAGGCGGTCTCTCTGGAAACACCATATATTTT.

The genes are TRBV5-6 and TRBJ2-3; 8 nucleotides agree with TRBD1. Trimming took 0 bases from V and 1 from J; bases not matched to a gene: 4. The germline V gene has CDR1 SGHDT and CDR2 YYEEEE. CDR3 length equals 16 residues. CDR3 region: CASSLGLGQGTDTQYF. The CDR3 coding sequence is TGTGCCAGCAGCTTGGGTCTGGGACAGGGCACAGATACGCAGTATTTT.

This clone occurred once. The chain recombines TRBV28 with TRBJ2-7; tentatively, D is TRBD1 (6 bases). Trimming took 4 bases from V and 6 from J, leaving 10 bases between them. Germline CDR1 and CDR2: MDHEN and SYDVKM. This CDR3 contains 12 residues. The CDR3 loop reads CASSSQGSEQYF. The CDR3 DNA reads as TGTGCCAGCAGTTCACAGGGCAGCGAGCAGTACTTC.

The V call is TRBV7-3, the J call TRBJ2-7, with 13 bases matching TRBD2. The CDR3 is 14 residues long. Losses at the gene ends were 4 bases for V and 5 bases for J; bases not matched to a gene: 2. Germline V gives CDR1 SGHTA, CDR2 FQGTGA. CDR3 DNA sequence: TGTGCCAGCAGCTCCGGACTAGCGGGGGACGAGCAGTACTTC. Its translation: CASSSGLAGDEQYF.

The chain couples TRBV28 to TRBJ1-1; D is unclear. This CDR3 has 14 residues. V was shortened by 8 bases and J by 4 bases, with 17 bases between the two germline ends. Germline lookup yields CDR1 MDHEN and CDR2 SYDVKM. CDR3 DNA: TGTGCCAGCTCCCCCGAGGGATGGAGCACTGAAGCTTTCTTT. Translated: CASSPEGWSTEAFF.

The chain is built from TRBV13 and TRBJ2-7, with TRBD2 identical over 10 bases. This CDR3 has 15 residues. Germline V gene sequence: CDR1 PRHDT, CDR2 FYEKMQ (reference sequence). The V segment lost 0 bases and the J segment 2 bases; nucleotides outside the gene matches: 1. CDR3 in amino acids: CASSLGLAGAYEQYF. The CDR3 coding sequence is TGTGCCAGCAGCTTAGGTCTAGCGGGAGCCTACGAGCAGTACTTC.

V is TRBV2 and J is TRBJ1-1; 8 bases are a match to TRBD1. CDR1 and CDR2 from the germline V gene are SNHLY and FYNNEI. V trimming: 8 bases; J trimming: 4 bases; junction bases outside the gene matches: 12. The CDR3 is 15 amino acids. CDR3 sequence (DNA): TGTGCCAGCGACTCTCAGGGGGCTGGGAGCACTGAAGCTTTCTTT. Encoded protein: CASDSQGAGSTEAFF.

V gene TRBV2 combines with J gene TRBJ2-1; weak D call: TRBD1 (6 bases). CDR3 size: 12 residues. Germline assignment: CDR1 SNHLY and CDR2 FYNNEI. V was pared by 8 bases and J by 7 bases, with 12 bases between. The CDR3 DNA reads as TGTGCCAGCGGACAGCAGTGGAATGAGCAGTTCTTC. It encodes CASGQQWNEQFF.

The CDR3 reads CASSLRGGIDEQFF. The CDR3 nucleotides are TGTGCCAGCAGTTTAAGGGGCGGGATTGATGAGCAGTTCTTC. The chain has TRBV27 and TRBJ2-1, with TRBD2 as a possible D gene (6 bases). CDR3 size: 14 residues. Trimming cost V 2 bases and J 8 bases, with 13 bases left between them. The V gene's germline CDR1 is MNHEY and CDR2 SMNVEV (reference sequence).

The rearrangement uses TRBV20-1 and TRBJ1-1, with D unclear. This CDR3 spans 11 amino acids. V lost 3 bases, J lost 1 base, and 3 bases lay in between. In germline, CDR1 is DFQATT, CDR2 SNEGSKA (reference sequence). In DNA, the CDR3 is TGCAGTGCTAGGGAGAACACTGAAGCTTTCTTT. This sequence encodes CSARENTEAFF.

There are a few counts of this clone. The V and J genes are TRBV6-5 and TRBJ1-5; unclear D gene. The length of the CDR3 is 13 residues. V gave up 4 bases and J gave up 6 bases, with 10 bases separating them. CDR1 and CDR2 (germline): MNHEY, SVGAGI. The CDR3 nucleotides read TGTGCCAGCAGTTTGGCGAGGAGTCAGCCCCAGCATTTT. Residues: CASSLARSQPQHF.

Turning to this clone: Germline is not matched at one junction end, which may reflect a read error. The chain carries TRBV27 and TRBJ1-4, with D unclear. Germline V CDR1 and CDR2: MNHEY, SMNVEV (reference sequence). The CDR3 has 13 amino acids. The CDR3 is CASSSEGDEKLLF. CDR3 bases: TGTGCCAGCAGCTCCGAAGGAGATGAAAAACTGCTTTTT. Full variable domain (remainder filled in from reference TRBV27 and TRBJ1-4): EAQVTQNPRYLITVTGKKLTVTCSQNMNHEYMSWYRQDPGLGLRQIYYSMNVEVTDKGDVPEGYKVSRKEKRNFPLILESPSPNQTSLYFCASSSEGDEKLLFGSGTQLSVL.

The rearrangement links TRBV5-1 to TRBJ1-2, with a possible D match to TRBD1 (5 bases). Trimming left V 0 bases short and J 6 bases short, with 12 bases between. The CDR3 length is 14 residues. Germline values: CDR1 SGHRS, CDR2 YFSETQ. The CDR3 nucleotides are TGCGCCAGCAGCTTGGGGTCAGGGATAGATGGCTACACCTTC. It yields the protein CASSLGSGIDGYTF.

CDR3 sequence: CASRRGATNEKLFF. CDR3 sequence (DNA): TGTGCCAGCAGGAGGGGCGCAACTAATGAAAAACTGTTTTTT. V gene TRBV5-8 combines with J gene TRBJ1-4, with D tentatively TRBD1 (5 bases). This CDR3 has 14 residues. Trimming pared 5 bases from V and 0 bases from J, leaving 8 bases between. Germline CDR1 is SGHTS and CDR2 is YDEGEE.

The sample holds a few counts of this clone. V is TRBV7-8 and J is TRBJ2-7; tentative D call: TRBD2 (5 bases). The CDR3 runs to 12 residues. From germline, CDR1 is SGHVS and CDR2 FQNEAQ. V lost 11 bases and J 3 bases, leaving 14 bases between the germline ends. CDR3 sequence reads: CAVTRAGYEQYF. The DNA for the CDR3 is TGTGCCGTGACACGGGCGGGCTACGAGCAGTACTTC.

The rearrangement links TRBV19 to TRBJ1-1; no firm D call. Germline CDR1 is LNHDA and CDR2 is SQIVND (reference sequence). The ends were cut back, 5 bases at V and 0 bases at J, with 10 bases in the middle. The CDR3 loop spans 14 amino acids. CDR3 coding DNA: TGTGCCAGTAGTCAGGCAGGTTTGAACACTGAAGCTTTCTTT. It codes for CASSQAGLNTEAFF.

This clone was recorded once. DNA for the CDR3: TGTGCCAGCAGCTTTAGCAATCAGCCCCAGCATTTT. This codes for CASSFSNQPQHF. The chain joins TRBV28 to TRBJ1-5; unclear D gene. The CDR3 runs 12 residues. Trimming shortened V by 6 bases and J by 0 bases, and 3 bases separated the two germline ends. CDR1 MDHEN and CDR2 SYDVKM come from the germline V gene.

The chain recombines TRBV6-4 with TRBJ1-2, with 11 bases identical to TRBD1. Per germline, CDR1 MRHNA and CDR2 SNTAGT. The CDR3 is 20 residues long. With V trimmed by 10 bases and J by 8 bases, 30 bases remained unmatched. CDR3 nucleotides: TGTGCCATCCCTTGTTGGGACAGGGGGGACCGTGGCCCCATTTTTCGCGGCTACACCTTC. Protein: CAIPCWDRGDRGPIFRGYTF.

The chain is built from TRBV6-6 and TRBJ1-2, with TRBD1 matching over 11 bases. CDR1 is MNHNY, CDR2 SVGAGI, per germline (reference sequence). The CDR3 is 16 amino acids. Losses at the gene ends were 0 bases for V and 8 bases for J; bases not matched to a gene: 8. The CDR3 protein is CASSYSMGQGGEGYTF. CDR3 DNA: TGTGCCAGCAGTTACTCGATGGGACAGGGGGGTGAAGGCTACACCTTC.

This chain links TRBV29-1 with TRBJ2-7, with D tentatively TRBD1 (6 bases). The CDR3 consists of 14 residues. With 6 bases removed from V and 0 bases from J, the gap between germline ends came to 15 bases. The germline V gene encodes CDR1 SQVTM and CDR2 ANQGSEA. The CDR3 sequence is CSVAGQTSSYEQYF. CDR3 DNA: TGCAGCGTCGCCGGACAGACAAGCTCCTACGAGCAGTACTTC.

This clone appeared a single time. The chain joins TRBV7-9 to TRBJ2-5, with D maybe TRBD2 (6 bases). Germline V gives CDR1 SEHNR, CDR2 FQNEAQ (reference sequence). Trimming took 4 bases from V and 0 from J, leaving 12 bases between them. The CDR3 totals 15 residues. The CDR3 DNA reads TGTGCCAGCAGCTCCCTTGGGGGGTACCAAGAGACCCAGTACTTC. It encodes CASSSLGGYQETQYF.

This clone appeared a single time. The genes are TRBV7-2 and TRBJ2-5; a weak D match, TRBD2 (6 bases). The ends were cut back, 6 bases at V and 0 bases at J, with 8 bases in the middle. The germline CDR1 and CDR2 sequences are SGHTA and FQGNSA. The CDR3 contains 13 residues. The CDR3 here is CASSRGYQETQYF. The CDR3 DNA follows: TGTGCCAGCAGTCGGGGGTACCAAGAGACCCAGTACTTC.

The chain couples TRBV18 to TRBJ1-4; 7 bases are shared with TRBD1. The trim removed 4 bases at V and 6 bases at J, leaving 5 bases unmatched. The V gene's germline CDR1 is KGHSH and CDR2 LQKENI. This CDR3 comprises 14 residues. CDR3 protein: CASSRRGQDEKLFF. The CDR3 nucleotides are TGTGCCAGCTCACGAAGGGGGCAGGATGAAAAACTGTTTTTT.

The rearrangement links TRBV7-6 to TRBJ2-3; D may match TRBD1 or TRBD2 (6 bases each). The CDR3 runs 15 residues. The germline V and J ends were trimmed by 4 bases and 4 bases, with 15 bases remaining between them. The germline V gene has CDR1 SGHVS and CDR2 FNYEAQ. The CDR3, as DNA: TGTGCCAGCAGCTCCCGGAACGGGGGCGCAGATACGCAGTATTTT. Translation gives CASSSRNGGADTQYF.

V and J are TRBV29-1 and TRBJ1-2; TRBD1 matches at 7 bases. The germline gives CDR1 SQVTM, CDR2 ANQGSEA. The V and J ends lost 7 bases and 4 bases, in that order; junction bases with no gene match: 3. This CDR3 spans 11 amino acids. DNA for the CDR3: TGCAGCGCCGACAGGGCCTATGGCTACACCTTC. This sequence encodes CSADRAYGYTF.

This chain connects TRBV11-3 to TRBJ1-1; TRBD1 is a possible D gene (5 bases). The CDR3 sequence is 12 residues long. The ends were cut back, 5 bases at V and 5 bases at J, with 9 bases in the middle. CDR1 is SGHNT, CDR2 YENEEA, per germline. DNA for the CDR3: TGTGCCAGCAGCAACCGACAGACTGAAGCTTTCTTT. Amino acids: CASSNRQTEAFF. Together with reference TRBV11-3 and TRBJ1-1, the CDR3 gives the full variable domain: EAGVVQSPRYKIIEKKQPVAFWCNPISGHNTLYWYLQNLGQGPELLIRYENEEAVDDSQLPKDRFSAERLKGVDSTLKIQPAELGDSAVYLCASSNRQTEAFFGQGTRLTVV.

The gene calls are TRBV11-2 and TRBJ2-5, with a possible D match to TRBD1 (7 bases). Germline CDR1 and CDR2: SGHAT and FQNNGV. Trimming took off 0 bases at V and 1 base at J, with 15 bases between the two ends. CDR3 length equals 17 residues. The CDR3 nucleotides are TGTGCCAGCAGCTTAGATGGAGGGGGCCCGATCCAAGAGACCCAGTACTTC. It is translated as CASSLDGGGPIQETQYF.